The TCR beta chain described here comes from a study of OX40 agonist ivuxolimab in advanced cancers. Trimming at V came to 2 bases and at J to 5 bases, leaving 4 bases not matched to a gene. Per germline, CDR1 SGHRS and CDR2 YFSETQ. This CDR3 has 14 residues. Profiling relied on immunoSEQ multiplex PCR, and the TCRdb table lists in-frame clones only, not all of them. The sample has approximately 62,000 clones; nearly 90% are singletons. This TCR derives from an adult with an advanced solid tumor such as melanoma, head and neck, liver or kidney cancer. Sample: CD4+ or CD8+ T cells sorted from blood, taken in a trial of the OX40 agonist ivuxolimab. The J gene is TRBJ2-3, the V gene TRBV5-1; 8 nucleotides agree with TRBD2. The CDR3 here is CASSFSGTGDTQYF. The DNA for the CDR3 is TGCGCCAGCAGCTTTAGCGGGACGGGAGATACGCAGTATTTT.